This T cell receptor beta chain was captured by sequencing in a study of early stage breast cancer tumors. Study background: Of some 15 invasive breast tumors, more than ten were hormone receptor-positive, HER2-negative. Invasive lobular carcinomas made up about 30% of the 12 ER+/PR+/HER2- tumors.

Study-level results: Most shared enriched TCRB sequences were commonly generated ones.

On this clone itself: What it binds is unknown.

Trimming took off 6 bases at V and 1 base at J, with 10 bases between the two ends. The CDR3 covers 13 residues. CDR1 is SEHNR, CDR2 FQNEAQ, per germline (reference sequence). Sequencing used immunoSEQ multiplex PCR; TCRdb keeps in-frame clones, though not all of them. The sample lists roughly 30,000 clones; roughly four fifths were seen once. The V call is TRBV7-9, the J call TRBJ2-7; no clear D. This receptor was obtained from a person aged 35-50 years with breast cancer. Sequenced sample: blood. CDR3 in amino acids: CASRPDGSYEQYF. CDR3 coding DNA: TGTGCCAGCAGACCGGACGGATCCTACGAGCAGTACTTC.